This T cell receptor beta chain emerged from a study of graft-versus-host responses after intestinal transplantation. Background on the study: Recipients received multivisceral, liver-intestinal, or isolated intestinal transplants. Once they had received anti-thymocyte globulin induction, all recipients took tacrolimus and steroids for approximately 3 years. Study conclusions and caveats: GvH clones were identified in recipient marrow, with some first appearing in ileum or blood. Across patients carrying graft-donor T cell macrochimerism, allografts held high graft-versus-host to host-versus-graft clonal ratios.

The junction had 3 bases not matched to a gene; V was cut back by 8 bases and J by 2 bases. The CDR3 totals 13 residues. Concerning this clone itself: Its matching antigen is unknown.

Repertoires were generated with immunoSEQ multiplex PCR, while TCRdb's copy carries only in-frame clones and drops some. The table shows approximately 100,000 clones, with roughly 90% occurring only once. The rearrangement joins TRBV5-3 to TRBJ2-1, with 8 bases identical to TRBD2. TRBV5-3 is recorded as an ORF, its role being uncertain. The sequencing used unstimulated CD4+ T cells sorted from spleen or lymph node cells, collected before intestinal transplant. This TCR came from a human donor who received an intestinal transplant. CDR3 sequence (DNA): TGTGCCAGTAGCGGGGAGACCTACAATGAGCAGTTCTTC. This translates into CASSGETYNEQFF.